Listed below are T cell receptor beta chains from one sample, sequenced in a study of blood T cell repertoires in COVID-19. Method: immunoSEQ multiplex PCR; TCRdb's copy keeps in-frame clones and lacks some. The top ten hold over 1% of the sample, which has approximately 200,000 clones, 75% to 90% seen once. The material sequenced was PBMCs or T cells enriched from blood (not recorded which). The receptors derive from a man aged 30 to 39 who had recovered from COVID-19. CDR3s include the opening cysteine and the closing phenylalanine or tryptophan. The D gene is left open where the match is weak. Where a row states a size, it is once, few, many or the class of an expanded clone; other rows omit it.

v_call	j_call	clone_size	cdr3_length	d_call	cdr3_aa	cdr3_nt
TRBV9	TRBJ2-1	NA	18	TRBD1	CASSVNRDSYGTNNEQFF	TGTGCCAGCAGCGTGAACCGGGACAGCTATGGGACCAACAATGAGCAGTTCTTC
TRBV12-3/TRBV12-4	TRBJ2-2	NA	12	NA	CASSLGRGELFF	TGTGCCAGCAGTTTGGGGCGCGGGGAGCTGTTTTTT
TRBV3-1/TRBV3-2	TRBJ2-1	NA	15	NA	CASSQGEDSYNEQFF	TGTGCCAGCAGCCAAGGCGAGGACTCCTACAATGAGCAGTTCTTC
TRBV20-1	TRBJ2-7	NA	11	TRBD2	CRLAGVYEQYF	TGCCGACTTGCGGGGGTTTACGAGCAGTACTTC
TRBV19	TRBJ2-5	NA	16	TRBD1	CASSISTGQYQETQYF	TGTGCCAGTAGTATTTCGACAGGGCAGTACCAAGAGACCCAGTACTTC
TRBV3-1/TRBV3-2	TRBJ1-1	few	12	NA	CASSQLKGEAFF	TGTGCCAGCAGCCAACTTAAGGGGGAAGCTTTCTTT
TRBV20-1	TRBJ1-4	NA	11	NA	CSARTLGKLFF	TGCAGTGCTAGGACTTTGGGAAAACTGTTTTTT
TRBV4-2	TRBJ2-7	NA	16	TRBD2	CASSQEVGGATYEQYF	TGTGCCAGCAGCCAAGAGGTCGGGGGGGCTACCTACGAGCAGTACTTC
TRBV5-4	TRBJ2-3	once	15	NA	CASSLDGLSTDTQYF	TGTGCCAGCAGCTTGGACGGGTTAAGCACAGATACGCAGTATTTT
TRBV27	TRBJ1-5	NA	13	NA	CASSFRAGQPQHF	TGTGCCAGCAGTTTTAGGGCGGGTCAGCCCCAGCATTTT
TRBV14	TRBJ2-5	NA	17	TRBD2	CASSQGLAGGPWETQYF	TGTGCCAGCAGCCAGGGACTAGCGGGAGGGCCTTGGGAGACCCAGTACTTC